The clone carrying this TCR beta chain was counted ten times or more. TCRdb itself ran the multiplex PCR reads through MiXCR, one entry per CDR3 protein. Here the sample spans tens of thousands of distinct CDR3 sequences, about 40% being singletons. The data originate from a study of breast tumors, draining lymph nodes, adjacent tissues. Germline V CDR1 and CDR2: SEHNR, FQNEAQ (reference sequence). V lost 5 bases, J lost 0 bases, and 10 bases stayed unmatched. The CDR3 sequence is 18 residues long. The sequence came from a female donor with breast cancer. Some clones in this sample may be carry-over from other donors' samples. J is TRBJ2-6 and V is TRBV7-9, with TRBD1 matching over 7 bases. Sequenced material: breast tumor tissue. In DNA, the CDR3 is TGTGCCAGCAGCCCTATTCAGGGGGAGTTCTCTGGGGCCAACGTCCTGACTTTC. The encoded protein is CASSPIQGEFSGANVLTF.